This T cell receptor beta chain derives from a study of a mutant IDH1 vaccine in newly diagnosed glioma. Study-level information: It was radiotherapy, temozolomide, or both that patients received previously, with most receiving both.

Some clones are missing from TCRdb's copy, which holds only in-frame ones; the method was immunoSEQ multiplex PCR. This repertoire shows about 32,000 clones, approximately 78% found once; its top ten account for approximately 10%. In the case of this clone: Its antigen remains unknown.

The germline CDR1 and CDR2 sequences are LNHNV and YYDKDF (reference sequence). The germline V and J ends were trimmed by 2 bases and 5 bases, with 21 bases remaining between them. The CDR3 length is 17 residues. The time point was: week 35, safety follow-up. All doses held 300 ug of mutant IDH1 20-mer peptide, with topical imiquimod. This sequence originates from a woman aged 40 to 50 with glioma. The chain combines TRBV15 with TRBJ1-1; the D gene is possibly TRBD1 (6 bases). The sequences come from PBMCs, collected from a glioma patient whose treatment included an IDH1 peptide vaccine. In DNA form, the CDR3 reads TGTGCCACCAGCAGATCGACAGGTTTTAGAGGAAGTACTGAAGCTTTCTTT. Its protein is CATSRSTGFRGSTEAFF.